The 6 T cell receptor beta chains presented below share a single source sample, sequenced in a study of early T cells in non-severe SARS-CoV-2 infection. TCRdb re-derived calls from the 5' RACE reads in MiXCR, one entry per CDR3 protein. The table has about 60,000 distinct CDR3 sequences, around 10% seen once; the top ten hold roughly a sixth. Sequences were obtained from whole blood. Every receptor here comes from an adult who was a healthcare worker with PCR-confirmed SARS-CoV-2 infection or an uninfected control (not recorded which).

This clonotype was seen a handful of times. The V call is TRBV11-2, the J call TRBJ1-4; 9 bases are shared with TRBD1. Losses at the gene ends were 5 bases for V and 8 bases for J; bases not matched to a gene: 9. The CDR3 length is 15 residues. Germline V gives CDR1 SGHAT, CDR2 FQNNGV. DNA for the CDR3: TGTGCCAGCAGCAAACGGGGACAGGGAGAGGAAAAACTGTTTTTT. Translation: CASSKRGQGEEKLFF. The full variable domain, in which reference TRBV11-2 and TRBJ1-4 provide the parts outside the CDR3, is EAGVAQSPRYKIIEKRQSVAFWCNPISGHATLYWYQQILGQGPKLLIQFQNNGVVDDSQLPKDRFSAERLKGVDSTLKIQPAKLEDSAVYLCASSKRGQGEEKLFFGSGTQLSVL.

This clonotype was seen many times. CDR3 sequence reads: CATSDLRAGGGYEQYF. The CDR3 bases are TGTGCCACCAGTGATTTGCGGGCAGGGGGTGGCTACGAGCAGTACTTC. The chain has TRBV24-1 and TRBJ2-7; 7 bases are shared with TRBD1. The CDR3 length is 16 residues. Germline CDR1 KGHDR, CDR2 SFDVKD. J gave up 3 bases and V 0 bases, and 7 bases lay outside the gene matches.

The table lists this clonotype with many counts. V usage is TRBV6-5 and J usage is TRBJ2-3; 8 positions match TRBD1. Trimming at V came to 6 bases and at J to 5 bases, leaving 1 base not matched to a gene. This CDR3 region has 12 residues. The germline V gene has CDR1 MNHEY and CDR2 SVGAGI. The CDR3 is CASSDRGDTQYF. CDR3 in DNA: TGTGCCAGCAGCGACAGGGGAGATACGCAGTATTTT.

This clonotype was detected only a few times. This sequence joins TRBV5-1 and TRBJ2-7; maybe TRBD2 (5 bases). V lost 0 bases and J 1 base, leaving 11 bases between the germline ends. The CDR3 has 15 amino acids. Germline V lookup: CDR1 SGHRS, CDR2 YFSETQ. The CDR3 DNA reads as TGCGCCAGCAGCTTGGAGGCTAGCAGGTCCTACGAGCAGTACTTC. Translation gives CASSLEASRSYEQYF.

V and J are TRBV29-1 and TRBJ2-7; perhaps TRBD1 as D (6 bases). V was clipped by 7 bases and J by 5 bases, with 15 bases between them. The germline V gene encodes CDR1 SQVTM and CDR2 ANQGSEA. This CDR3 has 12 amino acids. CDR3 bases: TGCAGCGCCTCGGTGGGGGCGAACGAGCAGTACTTC. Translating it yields CSASVGANEQYF.

CDR3 in amino acids: CASSFAGSNYGYTF. In DNA form, the CDR3 reads TGTGCCAGCAGCTTTGCAGGATCTAACTATGGCTACACCTTC. The chain recombines TRBV7-9 with TRBJ1-2; D gene ambiguous. Germline loops: CDR1 SEHNR, CDR2 FQNEAQ (reference sequence). This CDR3 region has 14 residues. The V end was cut by 3 bases, the J end by 0 bases, with 8 bases between. The entire variable domain, with the rest obtained from reference TRBV7-9 and TRBJ1-2, is as follows: DTGVSQNPRHKITKRGQNVTFRCDPISEHNRLYWYRQTLGQGPEFLTYFQNEAQLEKSRLLSDRFSAERPKGSFSTLEIQRTEQGDSAMYLCASSFAGSNYGYTFGSGTRLTVV.